Sequencing of this T cell receptor beta chain was carried out in a study of tumor-infiltrating lymphocytes in primary liver carcinoma. At the level of the study: Each of the growths was stage T1-T3 N0M0, extending about 4.2 to 11 cm across.

The study extracted blood RNA from unsorted whole blood and also extracted germline DNA. Chronic HBV infection, which was untreated, was present in the patients. This clonotype was found once. The junction and the germline gene differ at one end; a read error may be behind it. A primer matching the constant region was used to make TCR beta cDNA from 500 to 600 ng of total RNA. Sequencing libraries for TCR beta derived from three nested multiplex PCR rounds that used slightly modified ARM-PCR. Two initial PCR rounds of ten to eleven cycles each paired TRBV1-TRBV30 forward primers with a C-beta reverse primer. TCRdb processed the multiplex PCR reads anew with MiXCR; each CDR3 protein has one entry. The table shows 330,000 or so distinct CDR3 sequences, with around three fifths occurring only once. The CDR3 loop spans 14 amino acids. Germline loops: CDR1 SGHNT, CDR2 YYREEE (reference sequence).

This chain connects TRBV5-4 to TRBJ2-5; D is perhaps TRBD2 (6 bases). Sequencing used peripheral blood. The TCR originated in a man in his forties or fifties with primary liver carcinoma and hepatitis B virus infection. The CDR3 DNA follows: TGTACCAGCAGCTCGGGAGCGGAACAAGAGACCCAGTACTTC. Protein sequence: CTSSSGAEQETQYF.